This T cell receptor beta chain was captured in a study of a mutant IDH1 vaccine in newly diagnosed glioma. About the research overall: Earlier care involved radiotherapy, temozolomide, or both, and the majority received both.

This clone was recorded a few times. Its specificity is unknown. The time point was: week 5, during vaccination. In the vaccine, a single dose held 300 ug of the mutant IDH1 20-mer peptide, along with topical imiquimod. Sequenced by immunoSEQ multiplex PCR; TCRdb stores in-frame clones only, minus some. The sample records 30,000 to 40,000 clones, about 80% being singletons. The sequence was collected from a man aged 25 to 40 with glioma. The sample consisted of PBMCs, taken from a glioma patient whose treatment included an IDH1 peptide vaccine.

The CDR3 here is CASSDPGRNIQYF. CDR3 in DNA: TGTGCCAGCAGTGATCCCGGGAGAAACATTCAGTACTTC. The V call is TRBV25-1, the J call TRBJ2-4, with D maybe TRBD2 (6 bases). Trimming took 3 bases from V and 6 from J, leaving 9 bases between them. The CDR3 spans 13 residues. Germline V lookup: CDR1 MGHDK, CDR2 SYGVNS.